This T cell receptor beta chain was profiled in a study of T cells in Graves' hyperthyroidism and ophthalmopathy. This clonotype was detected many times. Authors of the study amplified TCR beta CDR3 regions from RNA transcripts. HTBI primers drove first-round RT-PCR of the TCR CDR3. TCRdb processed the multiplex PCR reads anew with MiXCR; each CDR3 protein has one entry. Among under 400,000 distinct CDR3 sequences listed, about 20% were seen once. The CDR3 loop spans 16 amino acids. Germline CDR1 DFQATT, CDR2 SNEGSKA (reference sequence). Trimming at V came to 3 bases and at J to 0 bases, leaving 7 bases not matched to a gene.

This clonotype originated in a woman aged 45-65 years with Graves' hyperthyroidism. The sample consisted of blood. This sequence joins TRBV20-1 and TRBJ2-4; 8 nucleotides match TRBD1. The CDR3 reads CSASGQGLLAKNIQYF. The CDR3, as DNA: TGCAGTGCTAGCGGACAGGGCCTTTTAGCCAAAAACATTCAGTACTTC.